The following is a T cell receptor beta chain sequence with its context. V was cut by 7 bases and J by 5 bases, with 14 bases left in between. Germline V gives CDR1 SNHLY, CDR2 FYNNEI. The CDR3 runs to 14 residues. This specimen belongs to a study of blood T cell repertoires in COVID-19. Background on the study: Sources were T cells, B-cell-depleted T cells, or PBMCs; the material itself was cDNA or gDNA.

Original analysis: Researchers report that nucleated cell counts were estimated from reference gene primer amplification. The repertoire was sequenced with immunoSEQ multiplex PCR; TCRdb's copy has only in-frame clones and lacks some. V, J and clone size are those of that table, while D and trimming were read from the DNA. The sample lists 330,000 or so clones; roughly nine tenths were seen once. Seattle participants joined during active infection and were tracked over time. The source material was peripheral blood. This TCR was recovered from a woman aged 60-70 years with COVID-19, enrolled during active disease. The chain uses TRBV2 and TRBJ1-4, with a tentative D call TRBD1 (5 bases). The CDR3: CASTKGQGNEKLFF. CDR3 nucleotides: TGTGCCAGCACCAAGGGGCAGGGAAATGAAAAACTGTTTTTT. Variable domain in full (rest from reference TRBV2 and TRBJ1-4): EPEVTQTPSHQVTQMGQEVILRCVPISNHLYFYWYRQILGQKVEFLVSFYNNEISEKSEIFDDQFSVERPDGSNFTLKIRSTKLEDSAMYFCASTKGQGNEKLFFGSGTQLSVL.